This TCR beta chain was identified during a study of T cell repertoires in cytomegalovirus infection. As for the study in general: Public TCR beta signatures provided an indication of both CMV infection and a matching HLA type.

In TCRdb, the reads were re-called with MiXCR into one record per CDR3 protein. The sample includes 570,000 or so distinct CDR3 sequences, approximately 40% of them seen just once. The V gene lost 4 bases and the J gene lost 0 bases, with 7 bases spanning the gap. Germline V gene data show CDR1 as LNHDA and CDR2 as SQIVND (reference sequence). The CDR3 totals 14 residues. Note on this clonotype: Its antigen is not identified.

Overall study results and limits: The ex vivo response was dominated by HLA-C-restricted CMV-specific TCR beta clonotypes.

V and J are TRBV19 and TRBJ1-3, with no clear D. This sample comprised cultured PBMCs, obtained from culture after CMV antigen stimulation. The receptor was isolated from a human donor in good health (CMV status not recorded). Some clones in this sample may be carry-over from other donors' samples. The CDR3 DNA reads as TGTGCCAGTAGTACCGGATACTCTGGAAACACCATATATTTT. This encodes CASSTGYSGNTIYF.